The entry that follows covers one TCR beta chain sequence. The data are from a study of T cells after posttransplantation cyclophosphamide. Treatment was busulfan-fludarabine conditioning, a marrow graft, and cyclophosphamide on days +3 and +4. V lost 5 bases, J lost 9 bases, and 9 bases stayed unmatched. Germline assignment: CDR1 SGHVS and CDR2 FNYEAQ. This CDR3 is 15 amino acids long. Method: immunoSEQ multiplex PCR; TCRdb's copy keeps in-frame clones and lacks some. The sample lists about 12,000 clones; over 80% were seen once. Specimen: PBMCs, collected after allogeneic stem cell transplant with posttransplant cyclophosphamide. V gene TRBV7-6 combines with J gene TRBJ2-1; 11 bases match TRBD2. This receptor was identified in a female patient in her thirties or forties who received an allogeneic stem cell transplant from an unrelated donor, was CMV-positive, and had no GVHD. Some T cells may be graft donor cells. CDR3 coding DNA: TGTGCCAGCAGCGCCTTAGCGGGGGGGTCCTCTGAGCAGTTCTTC. Amino acid sequence: CASSALAGGSSEQFF.